The text below deals with one TCR beta chain. Its matching antigen is unknown. The data originate from a study of CD8+ T cells in alopecia areata. Broader study findings: Relative to normal scalp, lesional scalp, especially alopecia totalis/universalis, showed higher clonality. Although TCR sharing was seen in mice, sharing across patients was less clear, possibly for HLA-related reasons.

As the sequencing template, cDNA was produced by extracting RNA and reverse transcribing it. TCRdb keeps only in-frame clones here, not all; method: immunoSEQ multiplex PCR. Of approximately 100,000 clones listed, approximately 52% are singletons. The V gene lost 6 bases and the J gene lost 0 bases, with 14 bases spanning the gap. The CDR3 runs to 15 residues. The germline V gene has CDR1 SGHTA and CDR2 FQGNSA. The rearrangement uses TRBV7-2 and TRBJ1-1; D may be TRBD1 (5 bases). The origin of this receptor is a human donor in good health. The specimen sequenced was CD4+ T cells sorted from blood. The CDR3 here is CASRGPTVVNTEAFF. The DNA for the CDR3 is TGTGCCAGCAGGGGCCCGACAGTAGTGAACACTGAAGCTTTCTTT.